The rows below give T cell receptor beta chains drawn from one sample of a study of liver allograft versus peripheral blood T cells. TCRdb independently ran MiXCR on the reads; one entry per CDR3 protein. Of some 15,000 distinct CDR3 sequences in the sample, under 25% are singletons; the top ten hold roughly 13%. The receptors originated from a human patient who had a liver transplant. A subset of T cells may come from the graft donor. Each CDR3 is given with its conserved first and last residue. The order of the fields is clone size, V gene, D gene, J gene, CDR3 protein, CDR3 DNA. D genes are given only for firm matches. Size is stated for part of the rows, as once, few or many counts, or as a class when the clone is expanded.

-,TRBV28,-,TRBJ1-1,CASSPTGTPVTEAFF,TGTGCCAGCAGTCCAACCGGGACACCGGTCACTGAAGCTTTCTTT
-,TRBV20-1,TRBD1,TRBJ2-1,CSARKGDRAGIDEQFF,TGCAGTGCTAGGAAGGGAGACAGGGCCGGGATCGATGAGCAGTTCTTC
few,TRBV5-4,TRBD1,TRBJ1-3,CASSSPGQGGNIIYF,TGTGCCAGCAGCTCTCCGGGACAGGGGGGGAACATCATATATTTT
once,TRBV6-2/TRBV6-3,-,TRBJ2-7,CASSYVGANYEQYF,TGTGCCAGCAGTTACGTAGGGGCTAACTACGAGCAGTACTTC
few,TRBV27,-,TRBJ1-3,CASSLTITGNTIYF,TGTGCCAGCAGTTTGACCATTACTGGAAACACCATATATTTT
few,TRBV5-6,-,TRBJ2-3,CASSLGPGEGGGKTDTQYF,TGTGCCAGCAGCTTGGGTCCCGGGGAAGGGGGCGGGAAAACAGATACGCAGTATTTT
-,TRBV12-3/TRBV12-4,-,TRBJ1-1,CASNHRRMNTEAFF,TGTGCCAGCAACCACAGGAGGATGAACACTGAAGCTTTCTTT
-,TRBV5-1,TRBD1,TRBJ2-7,CASSLGDRSEQYF,TGCGCCAGCAGCCTGGGGGACAGATCCGAGCAGTACTTC
few,TRBV9,-,TRBJ2-6,CASSRTLGPPGSAGANVLTF,TGTGCCAGCAGCCGAACCCTTGGGCCCCCAGGGAGTGCCGGGGCCAACGTCCTGACTTTC
many,TRBV19,-,TRBJ2-2,CASSKTGELFF,TGTGCCAGTAGCAAAACCGGGGAGCTGTTTTTT
-,TRBV7-2,-,TRBJ1-5,CASSSRVDQPQHF,TGTGCCAGCAGTTCTAGAGTCGATCAGCCCCAGCATTTT
medium-sized,TRBV18,-,TRBJ2-7,CASSAQTVYGEQYF,TGTGCCAGCTCTGCCCAGACAGTGTACGGTGAGCAGTACTTC
few,TRBV6-2/TRBV6-3,-,TRBJ2-3,CASSLGEPPDTQYF,TGTGCCAGCAGTTTAGGGGAGCCCCCAGATACGCAGTATTTT
-,TRBV7-2,-,TRBJ1-6,CASSLAAANNNSPLHF,TGTGCCAGCAGCTTAGCTGCAGCAAACAATAATTCACCCCTCCACTTT
-,TRBV20-1,-,TRBJ2-3,CSASTAADTQYF,TGCAGTGCTAGTACAGCGGCAGATACGCAGTATTTT
-,TRBV5-6,TRBD1,TRBJ2-5,CASSFQTGGETQYF,TGTGCCAGCAGCTTTCAGACAGGGGGAGAGACCCAGTACTTC
many,TRBV10-3,-,TRBJ2-2,CAISASEGPNTGELFF,TGTGCCATCAGTGCATCCGAGGGCCCGAACACCGGGGAGCTGTTTTTT
medium-sized,TRBV19,-,TRBJ2-5,CASSTDITQETQYF,TGTGCCAGTAGTACGGACATTACTCAAGAGACCCAGTACTTC
few,TRBV5-6,-,TRBJ2-2,CASLKGVNAGELFF,TGTGCCAGCCTCAAGGGGGTGAACGCCGGGGAGCTGTTTTTT
-,TRBV7-9,TRBD2,TRBJ2-7,CASSLAWGDYAYEQYF,TGTGCCAGCAGCTTAGCGTGGGGGGACTACGCCTACGAGCAGTACTTC
-,TRBV6-5,-,TRBJ1-4,CASSQQGLTNEKLFF,TGTGCCAGCAGCCAACAAGGGTTAACTAATGAAAAACTGTTTTTT
medium-sized,TRBV29-1,-,TRBJ2-3,CSVAGIRTDTQYF,TGCAGCGTTGCAGGGATACGCACAGATACGCAGTATTTT